Shown below are 10 T cell receptor beta chains from a single sample sequenced in a study of T cells in tuberculosis. The time point denotes: new active TB diagnosis, blood taken before or within 7 days of starting treatment. The data were produced by immunoSEQ multiplex PCR, yet TCRdb's version contains in-frame clones alone and is incomplete. The sample has over 25,000 clones, 92% seen once. Sequencing used PBMCs, obtained at tuberculosis diagnosis. The source is an adult with tuberculosis. Some clones in this sample may be carry-over from other donors' samples.

This rearrangement joins TRBV19 to TRBJ2-2, with 13 bases that match TRBD2. The length of the CDR3 is 17 residues. Trimming removed 6 bases from V and 4 bases from J; junction bases left unmatched: 8. Germline CDR1 is LNHDA and CDR2 is SQIVND (reference sequence). CDR3 nucleotide sequence: TGTGCCAGTAGCGCCCCCGGGACTAGCGGGGCCACCGGGGAGCTGTTTTTT. Its translation: CASSAPGTSGATGELFF.

This chain links TRBV6-5 with TRBJ2-7, with TRBD1 as a possible D gene (6 bases). The CDR3 is 14 residues long. V lost 2 bases and J 3 bases, leaving 11 bases between the germline ends. Germline V gene lookup returns CDR1 MNHEY and CDR2 SVGAGI. CDR3 DNA: TGTGCCAGCAGTTACCAGGGACATATCTACGAGCAGTACTTC. Translating it yields CASSYQGHIYEQYF.

This chain connects TRBV12-5 to TRBJ1-3, with D maybe TRBD1 (5 bases). The CDR3 contains 16 residues. V lost 0 bases to trimming and J lost 2 bases, with 11 bases between them. Germline CDR1 LGHNT, CDR2 FRNRAP. CDR3 amino acids: CASGLVLSDTGNTIYF. As DNA, the CDR3 is TGTGCTAGTGGTTTGGTCCTATCGGACACTGGAAACACCATATATTTT.

V usage is TRBV19 and J usage is TRBJ2-7, with 7 bases matching TRBD1. This CDR3 is 12 amino acids long. Germline V gives CDR1 LNHDA, CDR2 SQIVND (reference sequence). V shed 4 bases and J 4 bases; nucleotides not matched to a gene: 1. CDR3 amino acids: CASSTQGYEQYF. CDR3 nucleotide sequence: TGTGCCAGTAGTACACAGGGGTACGAGCAGTACTTC. Full variable domain (missing parts from reference TRBV19 and TRBJ2-7): DGGITQSPKYLFRKEGQNVTLSCEQNLNHDAMYWYRQDPGQGLRLIYYSQIVNDFQKGDIAEGYSVSREKKESFPLTVTSAQKNPTAFYLCASSTQGYEQYFGPGTRLTVT.

The gene calls are TRBV6-5 and TRBJ1-2, with TRBD1 identical over 7 bases. Trimming cost V 9 bases and J 0 bases; bases outside gene matches: 4. The CDR3 runs to 13 residues. CDR1 is MNHEY, CDR2 SVGAGI, per germline. CDR3 protein: CASGDRANYGYTF. The DNA for the CDR3 is TGTGCCAGTGGAGACAGGGCTAACTATGGCTACACCTTC.

The CDR3 nucleotides are TGCGCCAGCAGCTTAAACAGGGGTCACTCCTACAATGAGCAGTTCTTC. Amino acids: CASSLNRGHSYNEQFF. The V gene is TRBV5-1, the J gene TRBJ2-1; 7 nucleotides align to TRBD1. CDR1 SGHRS and CDR2 YFSETQ come from the germline V gene. CDR3 length equals 16 residues. The J segment lost 0 bases and the V segment lost 2 bases, leaving 5 bases of the junction unmatched.

This clone has only one observation. V and J are TRBV4-2 and TRBJ1-4, with D possibly matching TRBD1 (5 bases). The CDR3 contains 15 residues. CDR1 and CDR2 (germline): LGHNA, YNFKEQ. V lost 1 base and J 8 bases, leaving 14 bases between the germline ends. The CDR3 bases are TGTGCCAGCAGCCAAGTGGGAACAGGAAAGGAAAAACTGTTTTTT. It encodes CASSQVGTGKEKLFF.

The chain has TRBV29-1 and TRBJ1-1; perhaps TRBD1 as D (5 bases). This CDR3 comprises 12 residues. Germline CDR1 SQVTM, CDR2 ANQGSEA. The V end lost 7 bases, the J end lost 5 bases, and 14 bases lay between the germline ends. This CDR3 reads CSAPGGSTEAFF. The CDR3 DNA is TGCAGCGCCCCGGGGGGATCGACTGAAGCTTTCTTT.

J is TRBJ1-6 and V is TRBV9; the match to TRBD1 covers 7 bases. Germline lookup yields CDR1 SGDLS and CDR2 YYNGEE. Trimming at V came to 4 bases and at J to 7 bases, leaving 8 bases not matched to a gene. The CDR3 is 15 amino acids. CDR3: CASSPTGFSNSPLHF. For the CDR3, the DNA is TGTGCCAGCAGCCCGACAGGGTTTTCGAATTCACCCCTCCACTTT.

This sequence joins TRBV11-2 and TRBJ2-7; the match to TRBD1 covers 11 bases. The ends lost 5 bases at V and 6 bases at J; junction bases unmatched: 6. This CDR3 has 14 residues. Germline values: CDR1 SGHAT, CDR2 FQNNGV. Here the CDR3 reads CASSEGQGAGEQYF. The DNA for the CDR3 is TGTGCCAGCAGCGAAGGACAGGGGGCGGGCGAGCAGTACTTC.